This T cell receptor beta chain was observed in a study of T cell responses to AZD1222 COVID-19 vaccine. In this sample, this clone turned up once. The antigen remains unidentified. Using immunoSEQ multiplex PCR, the repertoire was profiled, and TCRdb retains in-frame clones only, with some absent. This sample has around 50,000 clones; around 80% occur once, and the top ten carry 10%. General study points: In a largely white British group with more females than males, clonal diversity was possibly underestimated. Baseline serostatus was positive in only a handful of AZD1222 recipients.

The V gene lost 4 bases and the J gene lost 1 base, with 1 base spanning the gap. CDR3 length equals 11 residues. CDR1 and CDR2 from the germline V gene are MNHEY and SVGAGI. The receptor was derived from an adult in good health. This sequence joins TRBV6-5 and TRBJ1-1, with D hard to call. This specimen was peripheral blood, taken on day 0 of AZD1222 vaccination. CDR3 coding DNA: TGTGCCAGCAGTTCGAACACTGAAGCTTTCTTT. Translating it yields CASSSNTEAFF.